These 15 T cell receptor beta chains came from one sample sequenced in a study of T cell responses to AZD1222 COVID-19 vaccine. Generated by immunoSEQ multiplex PCR, the TCRdb table keeps only in-frame clones and is missing some. This table holds some 120,000 clones, about 92% found once. The material was peripheral blood, obtained on day 0 of AZD1222 vaccination. The receptors here all came from an adult in good health.

The chain employs TRBV14 and TRBJ2-1, with D hard to call. The CDR3 is 14 amino acids. The V end was cut by 4 bases, the J end by 2 bases, with 9 bases between. Germline V gene sequence: CDR1 SGHDN, CDR2 FVKESK. In nucleotides, the CDR3 is TGTGCCAGCAGCCCAGAACGGACCTACAATGAGCAGTTCTTC. Protein: CASSPERTYNEQFF. Combining the CDR3 with reference TRBV14 and TRBJ2-1 gives the whole variable domain EAGVTQFPSHSVIEKGQTVTLRCDPISGHDNLYWYRRVMGKEIKFLLHFVKESKQDESGMPNNRFLAERTGGTYSTLKVQPAELEDSGVYFCASSPERTYNEQFFGPGTRLTVL.

This chain connects TRBV19 to TRBJ2-1; 9 bases are shared with TRBD1. Trimming cost V 5 bases and J 3 bases; bases outside gene matches: 5. Germline V CDR1 and CDR2: LNHDA, SQIVND (reference sequence). The CDR3 runs 15 residues. This chain's CDR3 is CASSPTGGDYNEQFF. The CDR3 coding sequence is TGTGCCAGTAGTCCGACAGGGGGGGACTACAATGAGCAGTTCTTC.

The chain carries TRBV5-6 and TRBJ1-1, with no clear D. V was clipped by 1 base and J by 0 bases, with 13 bases between them. Germline loops: CDR1 SGHDT, CDR2 YYEEEE. CDR3 length: 16 amino acids. The CDR3 DNA is TGTGCCAGCAGCTTGTTGACATACTCCATGAACACTGAAGCTTTCTTT. It is translated as CASSLLTYSMNTEAFF.

The chain uses TRBV3-1 (or the pseudogene TRBV3-2) and TRBJ2-7; D call uncertain. The V gene lost 3 bases and the J gene lost 2 bases, with 5 bases spanning the gap. From germline, CDR1 is LGHDT and CDR2 YNNKEL (reference sequence). This CDR3 region has 12 residues. This CDR3 is CASSQYPYEQYF. CDR3 bases: TGTGCCAGCAGCCAGTACCCCTACGAGCAGTACTTC.

The V and J genes are TRBV15 and TRBJ1-5; D is undetermined. Between the trimmed V and J ends, which lost 5 bases and 5 bases, there was a span of 22 bases. The length of the CDR3 is 17 residues. Germline V gene lookup returns CDR1 LNHNV and CDR2 YYDKDF (reference sequence). CDR3 coding DNA: TGTGCCACCAGCTCTCACCTACCAGGCTACATCGATCAGCCCCAGCATTTT. Translating it yields CATSSHLPGYIDQPQHF.

The chain is built from TRBV27 and TRBJ1-1; the match to TRBD1 covers 8 bases. Unmatched junction bases numbered 5, after V lost 5 bases and J lost 0 bases. The CDR3 loop spans 15 amino acids. The V gene's germline CDR1 is MNHEY and CDR2 SMNVEV (reference sequence). This chain's CDR3 is CASSPGGGMNTEAFF. CDR3 coding DNA: TGTGCCAGCAGTCCAGGGGGCGGGATGAACACTGAAGCTTTCTTT.

V gene TRBV28 combines with J gene TRBJ1-2, with D perhaps TRBD1 (5 bases). Between the trimmed V and J ends, which lost 2 bases and 4 bases, there was a span of 17 bases. This CDR3 has 16 residues. The germline CDR1 and CDR2 sequences are MDHEN and SYDVKM. The CDR3 coding sequence is TGTGCCAGCAGTTTACCCTTTAGACAGTCGTCCTATGGCTACACCTTC. Its translation is CASSLPFRQSSYGYTF.

This sequence joins TRBV18 and TRBJ1-5, with D uncertain. Germline CDR1 and CDR2: KGHSH and LQKENI. V shed 1 base and J shed 6 bases, with 7 bases lying between them. The CDR3 is made up of 13 amino acids. The CDR3 DNA reads TGTGCCAGCTCACCACAGGAGGGTCAGCCCCAGCATTTT. This gives the protein CASSPQEGQPQHF.

As for this clone: Distinct nucleotide sequences in the sample also encode this CDR3. The chain couples TRBV20-1 to TRBJ2-7; D not resolved. Trimming cost V 2 bases and J 4 bases, with 6 bases left between them. CDR1 is DFQATT and CDR2 is SNEGSKA in the germline V gene (reference sequence). The CDR3 runs 11 residues. CDR3 sequence: CSARMGYEQYF. The CDR3 DNA reads TGCAGTGCTAGAATGGGGTACGAGCAGTACTTC.

V is TRBV9 and J is TRBJ1-1; TRBD1 agrees at 7 bases. The CDR3 has 14 amino acids. J lost 9 bases, V lost 2 bases, and 10 bases had no gene match. The germline V gene encodes CDR1 SGDLS and CDR2 YYNGEE. This CDR3 is CASSVLRDSRKAFF. DNA for the CDR3: TGTGCCAGCAGCGTCCTCCGGGACAGTCGAAAAGCTTTCTTT.

V is TRBV2 and J is TRBJ1-2; 7 nucleotides match TRBD1. Trimming took 9 bases from V and 6 from J; bases not matched to a gene: 4. Germline CDR1 reads SNHLY; CDR2 reads FYNNEI. This CDR3 comprises 11 residues. This CDR3 is CARIDRDGYTF. The CDR3 DNA reads as TGTGCCAGAATTGACAGGGATGGCTACACCTTC.

The genes are TRBV3-1 (or the pseudogene TRBV3-2) and TRBJ2-7, with D possibly matching TRBD2 (5 bases). CDR1 is LGHDT and CDR2 is YNNKEL in the germline V gene (reference sequence). Trimming shortened V by 2 bases and J by 2 bases, and 10 bases separated the two germline ends. The CDR3 has 14 amino acids. CDR3 amino acids: CASSQHGIPYEQYF. In nucleotides, the CDR3 is TGTGCCAGCAGCCAACACGGGATCCCCTACGAGCAGTACTTC.

In DNA form, the CDR3 reads TGTGCCAGCCGAGGTAATCTTCAAGAGACCCAGTACTTC. This sequence encodes CASRGNLQETQYF. The V and J genes are TRBV11-2 and TRBJ2-5; D is ambiguous. The germline V gene has CDR1 SGHAT and CDR2 FQNNGV. The CDR3 runs to 13 residues. The V end lost 8 bases, the J end lost 2 bases, and 12 bases lay between the germline ends.

The rearrangement joins TRBV2 to TRBJ1-2; 7 positions match TRBD1. With 8 bases clipped from V and 4 bases from J, the junction kept 10 bases outside the gene matches. This CDR3 is 14 amino acids long. CDR1 is SNHLY, CDR2 FYNNEI, per germline. CDR3 sequence (DNA): TGTGCCAGCCGCCGGGACAGCCAGGGCTATGGCTACACCTTC. Protein sequence: CASRRDSQGYGYTF.

The V gene is TRBV7-8, the J gene TRBJ2-5; TRBD2 matches at 8 bases. V lost 4 bases to trimming and J lost 2 bases; unmatched junction nucleotides: 6. The CDR3 contains 15 residues. From germline, CDR1 is SGHVS and CDR2 FQNEAQ. CDR3 in amino acids: CASSSPGREQETQYF. CDR3 bases: TGTGCCAGCAGCTCCCCCGGGAGGGAACAAGAGACCCAGTACTTC.